This T cell receptor (beta chain) stems from a study of T-cell reconstitution after alpha-beta-depleted transplantation in children. Unique molecular identifiers were incorporated when the TCRbeta library was constructed. Via MiXCR, TCRdb re-called the PCR reads, giving one row per CDR3 protein. The data contain some 590,000 distinct CDR3 sequences, under 12% of them singletons. The CDR3 runs 15 residues. With V trimmed by 7 bases and J by 1 base, 8 bases remained unmatched. The sequenced sample was PBMCs from the stem cell graft donor, obtained from the stem cell graft. This sequence originates from a human donor who donated a stem cell graft to a child with acute myeloid leukemia. The chain has TRBV12-3 or TRBV12-4 and TRBJ2-5; TRBD2 aligns across 8 bases. The CDR3 nucleotides read TGTGCCAGCACCTCCGACCTAGCGGGCCAAGAGACCCAGTACTTC. Amino acids: CASTSDLAGQETQYF.